This entry lists 5 T cell receptor beta chains sequenced from one sample in a study of identical twins. TCRdb ran MiXCR on the 5' RACE reads and lists one entry per CDR3 protein. The sample comprises 520,000 or so distinct CDR3 sequences, approximately 22% of which are singletons, and about 0.93% rests with the top ten. This sample also belongs to another study, concerning T cells expressing NK-cell markers.

Source material: CD4+ T cells sorted from blood. The source is a woman under 30 in good health.

This clonotype was counted at least ten times. The chain uses TRBV5-5 and TRBJ2-1; unclear D gene. Germline-derived CDR1 and CDR2 are SGHKS and YYEKEE (reference sequence). The CDR3 is 16 amino acids. Trimming pared 0 bases from V and 1 base from J, leaving 11 bases between. The CDR3 region is CASSLGKQPSYNEQFF. As DNA, the CDR3 is TGTGCCAGCAGCTTGGGCAAACAGCCTTCCTACAATGAGCAGTTCTTC.

This clonotype was seen more than once but under ten times. V is TRBV12-5 and J is TRBJ2-7; D is uncertain. V lost 6 bases, J lost 6 bases, and 15 bases lay in between. From germline, CDR1 is LGHNT and CDR2 FRNRAP. This CDR3 comprises 13 residues. Written as DNA, the CDR3 is TGTGCTAGTGGCCAGGACGTGGCTGCCGAGCAGTACTTC. The encoded protein is CASGQDVAAEQYF.

The rearrangement links TRBV19 to TRBJ2-7; D is uncertain. Germline V lookup: CDR1 LNHDA, CDR2 SQIVND (reference sequence). CDR3 size: 14 residues. V shed 4 bases and J shed 5 bases, with 15 bases lying between them. The CDR3 DNA sequence: TGTGCCAGTAGTAGAGGTTTGACCGGCAACGAGCAGTACTTC. It codes for CASSRGLTGNEQYF.

The V gene is TRBV29-1, the J gene TRBJ2-3, with 8 bases identical to TRBD2. Trimming at V came to 4 bases and at J to 4 bases, leaving 7 bases not matched to a gene. Germline V gene lookup returns CDR1 SQVTM and CDR2 ANQGSEA. CDR3 length: 14 residues. CDR3 DNA: TGCAGCGTTGGTACTCGCGGGAGGCCAGATACGCAGTATTTT. Translation: CSVGTRGRPDTQYF.

This chain connects TRBV6-1 to TRBJ2-1, with unresolved D. Germline V CDR1 and CDR2: MNHNS, SASEGT. This CDR3 spans 14 amino acids. V shed 7 bases and J shed 10 bases, with 20 bases lying between them. CDR3 bases: TGTGCCAGCACCCACGGAATGGGTCGGCCGGAGCAGTTCTTC. Its translation: CASTHGMGRPEQFF.